This T cell receptor (beta chain) was sequenced in a study of T cells in Graves' hyperthyroidism and ophthalmopathy. Amplified regions were TCR beta CDR3 sequences from RNA transcripts. First-round RT-PCR with HTBI primers amplified the TCR CDR3 region. TCRdb reprocessed the multiplex PCR reads via MiXCR and lists one record per CDR3 protein. The profile shows about half a million distinct CDR3 sequences, more than 20% of them singletons. V gave up 4 bases and J gave up 6 bases, with 16 bases separating them. The CDR3 is made up of 15 amino acids. Germline CDR1 and CDR2: SGHRS and YFSETQ. This clonotype occurred a few times. Stable Graves' hyperthyroidism meant no ophthalmopathy progression within 18 months. Patients were aged 18 to 65, had disease duration under 2 months, and had newly diagnosed hyperthyroidism. The study based diagnoses on clinical symptoms, serum thyroxine and TRAb, thyroid ultrasound and orbital computed tomography.

This receptor was taken from a man aged 18 to 29 with Graves' hyperthyroidism. The sequenced sample was blood. The V call is TRBV5-1, the J call TRBJ2-2, with D possibly called TRBD1 or TRBD2 (6 bases each). The CDR3 is CASSQEGKGAGELFF. Here the CDR3 DNA reads TGCGCCAGCAGCCAGGAGGGGAAGGGGGCCGGGGAGCTGTTTTTT.